This TCR beta chain was documented in a study of cytomegalovirus exposure and HLA in healthy donors. General study points: Presence/absence analyses assumed roughly uniform sequencing depth across donors. A later look showed TCR association rates differing by HLA locus, highest for DRB1 and lowest for HLA-C.

Germline V CDR1 and CDR2: LNHDA, SQIVND (reference sequence). This CDR3 region has 15 residues. Trimming cost V 5 bases and J 5 bases; bases outside gene matches: 11. Concerning this clone itself: No antigen is known for it.

Primers for the PCR totalled 60 Vbeta and 13 Jbeta. Authors' methods: An analysis that came later counted tens of millions of unique TCR beta chains, approximately 12 million shared. The repertoire was sequenced with immunoSEQ multiplex PCR; TCRdb's copy has only in-frame clones and lacks some. Clone size and the V and J calls come from that table; the DNA yielded D and trimming. This sample has some 120,000 clones, with around 80% found just once. The chain recombines TRBV19 with TRBJ1-1, with TRBD1 matching 7 bases. This clonotype was sampled from a man aged 25 to 40 in good health and CMV-seronegative. The sequenced sample consisted of PBMCs. The CDR3 DNA follows: TGTGCCAGTAGTCCAACAAGAGGGGGCTGGACTGAAGCTTTCTTT. This codes for CASSPTRGGWTEAFF.